A single sample gave rise to the 4 T cell receptor beta chains below, sequenced in a study of cytomegalovirus exposure and HLA in healthy donors (dated by TCRdb to 2016 to 2017). Library creation used the immunoSEQ multiplex PCR assay. The multiplex PCR relied on a mix of 60 forward primers for TCR Vbeta segments and 13 reverse primers for TCR Jbeta segments. Imported from immuneACCESS, the table was reduced by TCRdb to in-frame sequences with V and J called. These copies leave out some clones; in studies compared against another copy, an unresolved V gene accounts for under half, and the cause of the remainder is not known. Within this sample are tens of thousands of clones, with over 65% of them counted one time only. Approximately 4.4% of the sample is held by the ten biggest clonotypes. Sequenced sample: PBMCs. The receptor source for this set is a man aged 35-49 years in good health and CMV-seronegative.

The chain has TRBV9 and TRBJ2-3, with D hard to call. The CDR3 runs to 13 residues. With 0 bases removed from V and 4 bases from J, the gap between germline ends came to 6 bases. The V gene's germline CDR1 is SGDLS and CDR2 YYNGEE. CDR3 loop: CASSVVGADTQYF. The CDR3 nucleotides are TGTGCCAGCAGCGTAGTGGGCGCAGATACGCAGTATTTT.

At least ten counts were recorded for this clone. The chain couples TRBV4-3 to TRBJ2-3; D is unresolved. The CDR3 is 14 residues long. From germline, CDR1 is LGHNA and CDR2 YSLEER. V lost 0 bases and J lost 5, with 9 bases in between. CDR3 amino acids: CASSQDMQEDTQYF. CDR3 nucleotides: TGCGCCAGCAGCCAAGATATGCAGGAAGATACGCAGTATTTT.

This chain links TRBV9 with TRBJ1-5, with D possibly TRBD1 on 6 matching bases. Trimming left V 3 bases short and J 6 bases short, with 10 bases between. The CDR3 runs to 13 residues. Germline CDR1 reads SGDLS; CDR2 reads YYNGEE. As DNA, the CDR3 is TGTGCCAGCAGCGCAGGGGAGCGTCAGCCCCAGCATTTT. Residues: CASSAGERQPQHF. Full variable domain (missing parts from reference TRBV9 and TRBJ1-5): DSGVTQTPKHLITATGQRVTLRCSPRSGDLSVYWYQQSLDQGLQFLIQYYNGEERAKGNILERFSAQQFPDLHSELNLSSLELGDSALYFCASSAGERQPQHFGDGTRLSIL.

The chain is built from TRBV4-3 and TRBJ2-2; TRBD2 matches at 15 bases. CDR1 and CDR2 (germline): LGHNA, YSLEER. The CDR3 covers 21 residues. J gave up 6 bases and V 3 bases, and 17 bases lay outside the gene matches. The CDR3 spells CASSHLTMWTSGRGVAGELFF. The CDR3 nucleotides read TGCGCCAGCAGCCACCTCACGATGTGGACTAGCGGGAGGGGGGTCGCCGGGGAGCTGTTTTTT.